The 9 T cell receptor beta chains listed next were all sequenced from one sample in a study of technical replicates of blood from a handful of donors. The table came from immunoSEQ multiplex PCR; TCRdb's copy has only in-frame clones and leaves some out. The sample has roughly 79,000 clones, 95% to 96% seen once; the top ten hold approximately 0.4%. The sequencing input was T cells isolated from PBMCs. The receptors originated from a human donor in good health.

The CDR3 DNA follows: TGTGCCAGCAGCTTGGCCCCGGGACAGATTTATGGCTACACCTTC. It encodes CASSLAPGQIYGYTF. V is TRBV5-6 and J is TRBJ1-2, with 7 bases lining up with TRBD1. Trimming removed 0 bases from V and 5 bases from J; junction bases left unmatched: 7. Germline assignment: CDR1 SGHDT and CDR2 YYEEEE. The CDR3 length is 15 residues.

This chain uses TRBV13 with TRBJ2-3; D unresolved. V shed 5 bases and J shed 7 bases, with 13 bases lying between them. This CDR3 contains 13 residues. Germline CDR1 PRHDT, CDR2 FYEKMQ (reference sequence). CDR3 DNA: TGTGCCAGCAGCCCAGGTCCCATGAATACGCAGTATTTT. Protein: CASSPGPMNTQYF.

The rearrangement links TRBV19 to TRBJ1-2; 7 bases align to TRBD1. Germline assignment: CDR1 LNHDA and CDR2 SQIVND (reference sequence). CDR3 length equals 13 residues. V was clipped by 4 bases and J by 4 bases; unmatched bases: 3. CDR3 region: CASSTTGIYGYTF. The CDR3 DNA reads TGTGCCAGTAGTACGACAGGGATCTATGGCTACACCTTC.

The chain employs TRBV12-5 and TRBJ2-7, with D unresolved. CDR1 is LGHNT and CDR2 is FRNRAP in the germline V gene. The CDR3 is made up of 11 amino acids. The ends were cut back, 1 base at V and 7 bases at J, with 5 bases in the middle. The CDR3 nucleotides are TGTGCTAGTGGTTTGGGCCGGGAGCAGTACTTC. As protein: CASGLGREQYF.

The chain joins TRBV7-9 to TRBJ2-1; the D gene is possibly TRBD1 (5 bases). Germline loops: CDR1 SEHNR, CDR2 FQNEAQ (reference sequence). The CDR3 sequence is 12 residues long. V lost 5 bases to trimming and J lost 7 bases, with 9 bases between them. The CDR3 spells CASSQGLNEQFF. The CDR3, as DNA: TGTGCCAGCAGCCAGGGTCTTAATGAGCAGTTCTTC.

This chain uses TRBV19 with TRBJ2-2; 12 nucleotides line up with TRBD2. CDR1 is LNHDA and CDR2 is SQIVND in the germline V gene (reference sequence). V was pared by 10 bases and J by 3 bases, with 15 bases of the junction left unmatched. The CDR3 is 18 amino acids. CDR3 in DNA: TGTGCCACCCCGCCCACGGCTAGCGGGAGGGCGGACACCGGGGAGCTGTTTTTT. This codes for CATPPTASGRADTGELFF.

This chain uses TRBV7-9 with TRBJ2-7; 8 bases align to TRBD2. V was clipped by 7 bases and J by 3 bases; unmatched bases: 8. The CDR3 runs to 14 residues. Germline V lookup: CDR1 SEHNR, CDR2 FQNEAQ (reference sequence). CDR3 in DNA: TGTGCCAGCACCGGGAAGGCGGGAGGCTACGAGCAGTACTTC. Protein product: CASTGKAGGYEQYF.

The rearrangement joins TRBV7-9 to TRBJ2-2; possible D gene TRBD1, 6 bases. Germline CDR1 SEHNR, CDR2 FQNEAQ (reference sequence). The ends were cut back, 9 bases at V and 8 bases at J, with 22 bases in the middle. CDR3 length: 15 residues. CDR3 DNA sequence: TGTGCCAGTAATCCCACCGGGACACCCACAGGGGAGCTGTTTTTT. Its translation is CASNPTGTPTGELFF.

V and J are TRBV18 and TRBJ2-7; unclear D gene. Trimming removed 1 base at V and 4 bases at J, with 14 bases between. CDR3 size: 15 residues. Germline CDR1 is KGHSH and CDR2 is LQKENI. CDR3: CASSPRQLLRYEQYF. CDR3 in DNA: TGTGCCAGCTCACCACGTCAACTCCTACGGTACGAGCAGTACTTC.